A selection of T cell receptor beta chains follows, all from one sample in a study of a mutant IDH1 vaccine in newly diagnosed glioma. Their cognate antigens are unknown. The protocol was immunoSEQ multiplex PCR, while the TCRdb copy is restricted to in-frame clones and leaves out a portion. The sample holds 50,000 to 75,000 clones, about 88% seen once. The sequencing here drew on PBMCs, taken from a glioma patient whose treatment included an IDH1 peptide vaccine. The source is a woman aged 45-60 years with glioma. Each CDR3 is given with its conserved first and last residue.

V gene	CDR3 protein
TRBV5-1	CASSTRLDYEQYF
TRBV28	CASSPQGVSSYEQYF
TRBV27	CASSAAPGGGGYGYTF
TRBV25-1	CASSDTGQGAYEQYF
TRBV7-8	CASSRAGLDEQFF
TRBV7-9	CASSPPDSLNTEAFF
TRBV19	CASSIGTGTRGNEQFF
TRBV2	CASSEFGYEQYF
TRBV9	CASSVGGNPFNEQFF
TRBV15	CATSRVGASEKLFF
TRBV5-8	CASSSGQGMNQPQHF
TRBV19	CASSEGAGISNQPQHF
TRBV9	CASSQLDSVGEQYF
TRBV7-8	CASSQDRFQPQHF
TRBV19	CASSTGQVSLQPQHF
TRBV4-3	CASSQDVAGGAVKQYF
TRBV6-4	CASSELAGSTDTQYF
TRBV27	CASSYTGSRTLQANNQPQHF
TRBV27	CASSLDSSTDTQYF
TRBV9	CASSASKGTSGVDTQYF
TRBV7-9	CASSFQEGSYEQYF
TRBV6-4	CASSRGPNPNYGYTF